Shown below are 26 T cell receptor beta chains from a single sample sequenced in a study of metastatic and nonmetastatic thyroid tumors. No patient had received any treatment before thyroid surgery. TCRdb re-called the PCR reads through MiXCR. The sample holds over 20,000 clones, about 30% seen once. Sequenced material: blood. These receptors came from a female donor with papillary thyroid cancer or a benign thyroid nodule (not recorded which). Some clones in this sample may be carry-over from other donors' samples.

This clone was counted at least ten times. A much larger clone sits a single nucleotide away, making a read error possible. The rearrangement uses TRBV20-1 and TRBJ2-5; 10 positions agree with TRBD2. Trimming removed 5 bases from V and 4 bases from J; junction bases left unmatched: 7. CDR3 length: 14 residues. CDR1 is DFQATT and CDR2 is SNEGSKA in the germline V gene (reference sequence). Here the CDR3 DNA reads TGCAGTGCTCGGACTAGCGGAGAACGAGAGACCCAGTACTTC. Translated: CSARTSGERETQYF.

This clone occurred a few times. This rearrangement joins TRBV6-1 to TRBJ2-2; D is undetermined. V was trimmed by 3 bases and J by 4 bases, leaving 6 bases between them. This CDR3 comprises 13 residues. Germline CDR1 and CDR2: MNHNS and SASEGT. CDR3 nucleotides: TGTGCCAGCAGTGATAAAGGCACCGGGGAGCTGTTTTTT. It is translated as CASSDKGTGELFF.

Ten or more counts support this clone. The chain has TRBV28 and TRBJ2-7; D is perhaps TRBD2 (6 bases). Germline assignment: CDR1 MDHEN and CDR2 SYDVKM. V lost 6 bases and J lost 6, with 24 bases in between. This CDR3 spans 16 amino acids. CDR3 sequence: CASSPVGGVIGREQYF. CDR3 sequence (DNA): TGTGCCAGCAGCCCGGTAGGAGGGGTAATAGGGCGCGAGCAGTACTTC.

This clone occurred many times. V gene TRBV7-9 combines with J gene TRBJ1-6, with 9 bases matching TRBD1. The CDR3 is 13 amino acids. Germline CDR1 is SEHNR and CDR2 is FQNEAQ (reference sequence). The V segment lost 6 bases and the J segment 8 bases; nucleotides outside the gene matches: 2. The CDR3 DNA follows: TGTGCCAGCAGACGGGACAGGGATTCACCCCTCCACTTT. It is translated as CASRRDRDSPLHF.

This clone came up many times. V and J are TRBV18 and TRBJ2-1; D might be TRBD1 (7 bases). The CDR3 totals 15 residues. V was shortened by 0 bases and J by 9 bases, with 15 bases between the two germline ends. Germline V CDR1 and CDR2: KGHSH, LQKENI. The CDR3 coding sequence is TGTGCCAGCTCACCACCGACTGGAGGGGGCGGTGAGCAGTTCTTC. This encodes CASSPPTGGGGEQFF.

This clone rates as medium-sized. The chain recombines TRBV5-1 with TRBJ1-2, with TRBD1 as a possible D gene (5 bases). Trimming took 1 base from V and 2 from J, leaving 12 bases between them. The CDR3 runs to 15 residues. CDR1 and CDR2 (germline): SGHRS, YFSETQ. The CDR3 region is CASSLQTAGNYGYTF. CDR3 DNA sequence: TGCGCCAGCAGCTTGCAGACAGCAGGAAACTATGGCTACACCTTC.

Regarding this clone: Mismatch with germline at one junction end may stem from a read error. J is TRBJ2-3 and V is TRBV9; D is ambiguous. CDR1 and CDR2 (germline): SGDLS, YYNGEE. This CDR3 has 14 residues. For the CDR3, the DNA is TGTGCCATCAGCGTAGTGTGTAGGCCGGATAAGCAGTATTTT. This gives the protein CAISVVCRPDKQYF.

This clone was detected many times. The chain couples TRBV6-4 to TRBJ2-1; D is unclear. There are 13 residues in the CDR3. Deletions cut 0 bases from V and 11 bases from J, with 11 bases between. From germline, CDR1 is MRHNA and CDR2 SNTAGT. The CDR3, as DNA: TGTGCCAGCAGTGACTCGGACCTTTCCCAGCAGTTCTTC. This sequence encodes CASSDSDLSQQFF.

This clone was seen once. This chain joins TRBV5-1 and TRBJ2-1, with D perhaps TRBD1 (6 bases). V lost 4 bases and J 1 base, leaving 9 bases between the germline ends. The germline CDR1 and CDR2 sequences are SGHRS and YFSETQ. The CDR3 is made up of 14 amino acids. For the CDR3, the DNA is TGCGCCAGCAGCGAGGACAGTTCCTACAATGAGCAGTTCTTC. This encodes CASSEDSSYNEQFF.

This clone was detected ten times or more. This chain links TRBV30 with TRBJ1-5; D uncertain. V dropped 0 bases and J dropped 0 bases, with 3 bases sitting between them. This CDR3 has 13 residues. The germline V gene encodes CDR1 GTSNPN and CDR2 SVGIG (reference sequence). CDR3 in DNA: TGTGCCTGGAGTGTAGATAGCAATCAGCCCCAGCATTTT. Encoded protein: CAWSVDSNQPQHF.

This clone was observed a handful of times. The gene calls are TRBV20-1 and TRBJ2-3, with 10 positions matching TRBD2. Looked up from germline, CDR1 is DFQATT and CDR2 is SNEGSKA (reference sequence). V shed 5 bases, J shed 5 bases, and the junction held 13 bases outside the gene matches. The CDR3 runs to 16 residues. The CDR3 loop reads CSASRTSGSRGDTQYF. CDR3 bases: TGCAGTGCTTCCCGGACTAGCGGATCGAGGGGAGATACGCAGTATTTT.

V gene TRBV5-1 combines with J gene TRBJ2-7, with a possible D match to TRBD1 (5 bases). The CDR3 consists of 15 residues. Germline-derived CDR1 and CDR2 are SGHRS and YFSETQ. The ends were cut back, 0 bases at V and 0 bases at J, with 10 bases in the middle. The CDR3 DNA reads TGCGCCAGCAGCTTGGTTGGGGCCGCCTCCTACGAGCAGTACTTC. This codes for CASSLVGAASYEQYF. The full variable domain, its missing parts supplied by reference TRBV5-1 and TRBJ2-7, is KAGVTQTPRYLIKTRGQQVTLSCSPISGHRSVSWYQQTPGQGLQFLFEYFSETQRNKGNFPGRFSGRQFSNSRSEMNVSTLELGDSALYLCASSLVGAASYEQYFGPGTRLTVT.

This clone was detected a few times. V gene TRBV19 combines with J gene TRBJ1-2; 7 nucleotides align to TRBD1. Germline V CDR1 and CDR2: LNHDA, SQIVND (reference sequence). The CDR3 loop spans 14 amino acids. The ends lost 4 bases at V and 8 bases at J; junction bases unmatched: 10. CDR3 region: CASSKSDRAYGYTF. CDR3 coding DNA: TGTGCCAGTAGTAAGAGTGACAGGGCCTACGGCTACACCTTC.

This clone was detected many times. This rearrangement joins TRBV5-4 to TRBJ2-1; 10 positions agree with TRBD2. The CDR3 contains 16 residues. V was pared by 0 bases and J by 9 bases, with 9 bases of the junction left unmatched. The V gene's germline CDR1 is SGHNT and CDR2 YYREEE (reference sequence). The CDR3 region has the DNA TGTGCCAGCAGCTTGGCCTCAGCGGGGGGGCGTAGTGAGCAGTTCTTC. Residues: CASSLASAGGRSEQFF.

The rearrangement joins TRBV27 to TRBJ1-5; 8 bases line up with TRBD1. There are 14 residues in the CDR3. After removal of 5 bases from V and 6 bases from J, the junction contained 6 bases not matched to a gene. Per germline, CDR1 MNHEY and CDR2 SMNVEV (reference sequence). CDR3 nucleotides: TGTGCCAGCAGTCCAGGGGGCCCCAGTCAGCCCCAGCATTTT. It is translated as CASSPGGPSQPQHF.

The chain recombines TRBV30 with TRBJ2-7, with TRBD2 matching over 7 bases. The CDR3 extends over 11 amino acids. Germline CDR1 reads GTSNPN; CDR2 reads SVGIG (reference sequence). With 8 bases clipped from V and 7 bases from J, the junction kept 8 bases outside the gene matches. The CDR3 protein is CAGLVGREQYF. In DNA form, the CDR3 reads TGTGCCGGACTAGTTGGTAGGGAGCAGTACTTC.

This clone was observed a handful of times. This may be a read error, as it is one base from a much larger clone. The V call is TRBV5-5, the J call TRBJ1-3, with a weak D call TRBD1 (6 bases). Germline V gives CDR1 SGHKS, CDR2 YYEKEE (reference sequence). This CDR3 is built from 15 residues. The CDR3 nucleotides read TGTGCCAGCAGCTTGCAGGGGAATCTAGGAAACACCATGTATTTT. The encoded protein is CASSLQGNLGNTMYF.

This clone was counted many times. The rearrangement joins TRBV7-9 to TRBJ2-3; D might be TRBD1 (5 bases). V was pared by 6 bases and J by 6 bases, with 10 bases between. Germline loops: CDR1 SEHNR, CDR2 FQNEAQ (reference sequence). CDR3 length: 12 amino acids. CDR3 amino acids: CASSPGYDTQYF. CDR3 DNA sequence: TGTGCCAGCAGTCCAGGGTATGATACGCAGTATTTT.

In its sample, this clone is medium-sized. The rearrangement joins TRBV15 to TRBJ2-6; D remains unclear. Trimming removed 1 base from V and 0 bases from J, with 10 bases in between. The V gene's germline CDR1 is LNHNV and CDR2 YYDKDF (reference sequence). The length of the CDR3 is 17 residues. The CDR3 sequence is CATSRVELSSGANVLTF. In nucleotides, the CDR3 is TGTGCCACCAGCAGAGTAGAACTAAGCTCTGGGGCCAACGTCCTGACTTTC.

The sample holds a few counts of this clone. The V call is TRBV12-3 or TRBV12-4, the J call TRBJ1-2, with a tentative D call TRBD1 (5 bases). Trimming cost V 3 bases and J 6 bases, with 11 bases left between them. The CDR3 contains 13 residues. CDR3 loop: CASSFGGGNGYTF. The CDR3 region has the DNA TGTGCCAGCAGTTTTGGGGGAGGGAATGGCTACACCTTC.

By share of the sample, this clone is medium-sized. The chain employs TRBV20-1 and TRBJ1-2, with 9 bases lining up with TRBD1. V was pared by 3 bases and J by 8 bases, with 10 bases of the junction left unmatched. The CDR3 is 14 amino acids. Germline V gene sequence: CDR1 DFQATT, CDR2 SNEGSKA (reference sequence). The CDR3, as DNA: TGCAGTGCTAGGGTGGGACAGGGCCGGGGCGGCTACACCTTC. Translation: CSARVGQGRGGYTF.

This clone occurred many times. The chain recombines TRBV20-1 with TRBJ2-5; D unresolved. CDR1 and CDR2 from the germline V gene are DFQATT and SNEGSKA (reference sequence). The CDR3 is made up of 13 amino acids. Trimming took 0 bases from V and 4 from J, leaving 9 bases between them. The CDR3 loop is CSARETSLETQYF. The CDR3, as DNA: TGCAGTGCTAGAGAAACGAGTTTAGAGACCCAGTACTTC.

This clone has ten or more counts. The germline gene is not matched at one end of the junction; a read error may be the cause. This chain links TRBV6-6 with TRBJ1-1; maybe TRBD1 (6 bases). Germline CDR1 reads MNHNY; CDR2 reads SVGAGI (reference sequence). The CDR3 covers 16 residues. CDR3 sequence (DNA): TGTGCCAGCAGTCACTCGACAGGCAGGATGTACACTGAAGCTTTCTTT. Translation: CASSHSTGRMYTEAFF.

In this sample, this clone turned up many times. CDR3 sequence: CASGEGEAYKNIQYF. In DNA form, the CDR3 reads TGTGCCAGCGGGGAGGGGGAGGCATACAAAAACATTCAGTACTTC. V and J are TRBV6-1 and TRBJ2-4; TRBD2 might be the D (7 bases). Trimming cost V 8 bases and J 3 bases, with 17 bases left between them. The germline gives CDR1 MNHNS, CDR2 SASEGT. The CDR3 loop spans 15 amino acids.

In its sample, this clone was seen many times. The rearrangement links TRBV12-3 or TRBV12-4 to TRBJ2-7; 8 bases align to TRBD2. The CDR3 sequence is 14 residues long. Trimming took 4 bases from V and 3 from J; bases not matched to a gene: 5. The CDR3 reads CASSSLAGGYEQYF. The CDR3 DNA follows: TGTGCCAGCAGTTCTCTAGCGGGCGGCTACGAGCAGTACTTC.

This clone was detected ten times or more. This sequence joins TRBV20-1 and TRBJ2-4; D is unclear. V was trimmed by 3 bases and J by 4 bases, leaving 10 bases between them. CDR3 length: 13 amino acids. Germline CDR1 reads DFQATT; CDR2 reads SNEGSKA (reference sequence). CDR3 sequence (DNA): TGCAGTGCTAGGGTCCAGTTAAAAAACATTCAGTACTTC. The encoded protein is CSARVQLKNIQYF.